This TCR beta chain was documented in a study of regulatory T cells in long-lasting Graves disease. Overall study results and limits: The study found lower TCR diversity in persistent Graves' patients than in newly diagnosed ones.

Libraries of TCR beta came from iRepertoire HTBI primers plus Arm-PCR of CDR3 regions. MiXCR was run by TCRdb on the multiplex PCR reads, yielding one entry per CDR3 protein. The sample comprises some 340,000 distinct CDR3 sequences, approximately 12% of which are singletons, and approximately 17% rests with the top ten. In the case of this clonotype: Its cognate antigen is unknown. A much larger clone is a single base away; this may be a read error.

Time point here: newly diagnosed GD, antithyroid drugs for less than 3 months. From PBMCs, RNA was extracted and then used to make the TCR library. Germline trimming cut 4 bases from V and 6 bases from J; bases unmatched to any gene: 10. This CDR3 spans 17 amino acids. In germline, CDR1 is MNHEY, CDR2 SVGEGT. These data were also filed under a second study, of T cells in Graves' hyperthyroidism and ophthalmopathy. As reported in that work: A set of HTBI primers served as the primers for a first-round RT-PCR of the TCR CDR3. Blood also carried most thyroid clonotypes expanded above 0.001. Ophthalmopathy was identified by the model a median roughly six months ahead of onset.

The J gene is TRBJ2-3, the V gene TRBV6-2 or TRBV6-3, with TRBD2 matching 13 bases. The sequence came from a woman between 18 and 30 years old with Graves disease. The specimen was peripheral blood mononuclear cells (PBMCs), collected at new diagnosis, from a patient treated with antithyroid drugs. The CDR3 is CASSLRTSGGQRDTQYF. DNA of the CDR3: TGTGCCAGCAGTTTGAGGACTAGCGGGGGCCAACGGGATACGCAGTATTTT.